This TCR beta chain was found in a study of PD-L1 blockade in urothelial cancer. In the study overall: Intravenous atezolizumab, 1,200 mg every 3 weeks, was begun by patients around 2014.

Study-wide findings and caveats: A pretreatment blood TCR clonality that fell below the median predicted better progression-free and overall survival.

This sample's time point: pretreatment peripheral blood. The V gene lost 6 bases and the J gene lost 1 base, with 10 bases spanning the gap. CDR1 MNHEY and CDR2 SVGAGI come from the germline V gene. This CDR3 region has 14 residues. Libraries were prepared by immunoSEQ multiplex PCR; TCRdb keeps only in-frame clonotypes and omits some of them. Of tens of thousands of clones listed, roughly four fifths are singletons. About this clone itself: Its cognate antigen is unknown.

The chain combines TRBV6-5 with TRBJ1-3; possible D gene TRBD1, 6 bases. This clonotype originated in a man aged 65 to 79 with urothelial cancer. The sequencing used PBMCs, collected around atezolizumab (anti-PD-L1) treatment. The CDR3 loop is CASRARGSGNTIYF. CDR3 sequence (DNA): TGTGCCAGCAGGGCAAGGGGGTCTGGAAACACCATATATTTT.